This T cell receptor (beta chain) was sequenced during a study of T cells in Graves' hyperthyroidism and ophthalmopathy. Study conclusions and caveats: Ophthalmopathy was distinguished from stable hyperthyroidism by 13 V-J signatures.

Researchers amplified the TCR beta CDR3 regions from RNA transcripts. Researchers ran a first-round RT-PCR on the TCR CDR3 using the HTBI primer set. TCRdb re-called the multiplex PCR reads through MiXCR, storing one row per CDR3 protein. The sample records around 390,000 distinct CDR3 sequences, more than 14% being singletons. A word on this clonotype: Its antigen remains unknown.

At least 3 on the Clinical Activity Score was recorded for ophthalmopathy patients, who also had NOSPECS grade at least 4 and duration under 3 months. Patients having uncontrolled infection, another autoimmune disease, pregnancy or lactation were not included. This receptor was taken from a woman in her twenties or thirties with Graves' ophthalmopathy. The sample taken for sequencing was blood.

Here the CDR3 reads CASSHPVDSTEAFF. In DNA form, the CDR3 reads TGTGCCAGCAGTCACCCGGTGGACAGCACTGAAGCTTTCTTT. The V and J genes are TRBV6-2 or TRBV6-3 and TRBJ1-1; D is perhaps TRBD1 (6 bases). Trimming removed 5 bases from V and 4 bases from J, with 14 bases in between. CDR3 length equals 14 residues. Germline V lookup: CDR1 MNHEY, CDR2 SVGEGT.